This T cell receptor beta chain was recovered during a study of blood T cell repertoires in COVID-19. Across the study: Sources were T cells, B-cell-depleted T cells, or PBMCs; the material itself was cDNA or gDNA.

Original handling: Estimated nucleated cell counts came from reference gene primer amplification. Sequencing used immunoSEQ multiplex PCR; TCRdb keeps in-frame clones, though not all of them. That table supplies the V and J calls and clone size; D and trimming were determined from the DNA. This table has approximately 180,000 clones, more than 80% appearing once. CDR3 size: 11 residues. Germline lookup yields CDR1 MDHEN and CDR2 SYDVKM. V was clipped by 7 bases and J by 11 bases, with 14 bases between them. The V call is TRBV28, the J call TRBJ1-1; D is unresolved. Sequencing was done on a sample of peripheral blood. The receptor was isolated from an elderly woman with COVID-19, enrolled during active disease. The CDR3 spells CASTVSGMAFF. CDR3 in DNA: TGTGCCAGCACGGTGAGCGGTATGGCTTTCTTT.